This TCR beta chain was documented in a study of human T cells and chemical hapten exposure. The germline V and J ends were trimmed by 5 bases and 5 bases, with 13 bases remaining between them. Germline assignment: CDR1 SGHRS and CDR2 YFSETQ. The CDR3 is made up of 13 amino acids. Using its own MiXCR run on the RACE reads, TCRdb lists one record per CDR3 protein. Here the sample spans more than 35,000 distinct CDR3 sequences, approximately 12% being singletons. The time point: patch test 3, about 24 weeks after DPC sensitization. The treatment is: therapeutic diphenylcyclopropenone sensitization with weekly scalp DPC. It was unfractionated whole blood from which total RNA was extracted.

The TCR originated in a woman aged 40 to 55 with alopecia areata. Some clones in this sample may be carry-over from other donors' samples. The sequencing used whole blood, collected in connection with sensitization to the hapten diphenylcyclopropenone (DPC). The rearrangement joins TRBV5-1 to TRBJ1-2, with D tentatively TRBD1 (5 bases). The DNA of the CDR3 is TGCGCCAGCAGTCCCGGGGCGGCGTATGGCTACACCTTC. It translates to CASSPGAAYGYTF.